This T cell receptor beta chain was observed in a study of cytomegalovirus exposure and HLA in healthy donors. Turning to the study itself: Most genotyped donors, over 70% of more than 300, had Caucasian-associated genetic ancestry.

13 Jbeta primers and 60 Vbeta primers were used for the PCR. The data were produced by immunoSEQ multiplex PCR, yet TCRdb's version contains in-frame clones alone and is incomplete. The sample has about 99,000 clones, 9.5% to 13% seen once; the top ten hold 5.8%. A note on this clone: What it binds is not known.

Germline V gene lookup returns CDR1 MNHNY and CDR2 SVGAGI (reference sequence). The junction had 13 bases not matched to a gene; V was cut back by 8 bases and J by 9 bases. This CDR3 spans 14 amino acids. Findings and caveats of the study: Later analysis suggested most CMV-associated TCR beta chains were HLA-restricted.

The receptor was isolated from a man aged 40-55 years in good health and CMV-seropositive. The sample comprised PBMCs. V gene TRBV6-6 combines with J gene TRBJ2-1, with TRBD2 matching over 7 bases. The CDR3 here is CASGLSGTTSEQFF. The CDR3 DNA reads as TGTGCCAGCGGCCTTTCCGGGACTACGTCTGAGCAGTTCTTC.